Below, one TCR beta chain is given with its context. Its specificity is not known. The sample comes from a study of T cell responses to AZD1222 COVID-19 vaccine. Study-level results: Reports say nearly half of spike-specific TCRs go after unmutated variant regions. In all cases, repertoires were sampled only after the peak T cell response. The study identified only six AZD1222 recipients as seropositive at baseline.

The CDR3 is 15 amino acids. Germline loops: CDR1 MNHEY, CDR2 SVGAGI. Between the trimmed V and J ends, which lost 2 bases and 0 bases, there was a span of 11 bases. Sequenced by immunoSEQ multiplex PCR; TCRdb stores in-frame clones only, minus some. This table holds 150,000 to 200,000 clones, approximately 86% found once. Second doses that came at about 4 or about 12 weeks were put together. This TCR was sampled from an adult who received the AZD1222 COVID-19 vaccine. The gene calls are TRBV6-5 and TRBJ2-7; D might be TRBD2 (5 bases). The sequencing used peripheral blood, collected 28 days after the second AZD1222 dose. The CDR3 nucleotides read TGTGCCAGCAGTTACGGGTCGGGGAGCTCCTACGAGCAGTACTTC. Amino acids: CASSYGSGSSYEQYF.